This TCR beta chain was recovered during a study of shared clonotypes between healthy human individuals (dated by TCRdb to the early 2020s). Context from the whole study: The cohort included a few men and a couple of women between 18 and 49 years of age. Different laboratories and diverse techniques were used to prepare libraries and sequence TCR repertoires, to increase sequencing depth and limit assay-specific biases. Blood TCR repertoires of 5 or 6 healthy adults were deeply sequenced to estimate repertoire size and the extent of clonotype sharing between individuals. For each donor, three plates each were used for CD4 naive and CD4 memory, two plates were used for CD8 naive, and one plate was used for CD8 memory. Each donor's leukapheresis produced roughly between about 0.85 and 10 billion PBMCs. The research as a whole found: Incomplete sequencing was indicated by rarefaction of sorted-subset datasets, despite the large sequencing depth. Sampling was restricted to blood, and TCR repertoires in tissue are likely to differ from TCR repertoires in blood. Compared with non-shared clonotypes, clonotypes shared by all four sorted-subset donors had higher generation probabilities. Naive subsets generally had larger estimated clonotype richness than memory subsets did. Approximately 4.8% of naive CD4, 3.5% of naive CD8, 2.3% of memory CD4, and more than 0.35% of memory CD8 clonotypes were shared across a few donors. Because the study included a small number of donors, the genetic and exposure-history diversity represented was limited. Pairwise subsampling led to the expectation that sequencing depth would affect the degree of clonotype sharing among donors.

Using the deep immunoSEQ assay, TCR CDR3 regions were amplified from genomic DNA by multiplex PCR. Genomic DNA extracted from each cell subset was distributed evenly over all wells of several immunoSEQ 96-well plates, and each plate served as one replicate. For sorted subsets, each replicate PCR was loaded with 200 ng genomic DNA, equivalent to some 27,000 T cell genomes. Purified libraries were quantified with a Qubit 3.0 fluorometer, sized on a Bioanalyzer 2100, and re-quantified with the KAPA Library Quantification kit. A separate single-read 150-cycle Illumina NextSeq 550 flow cell was used to sequence each immunoSEQ 96-well plate. The authors' analysis ran thus. Because the immunoSEQ output held only junctional sequences and lacked quality scores, the filtering could not match the filtering applied to full-length reads. Sequences were annotated with PyIR, a Python wrapper for IgBLAST v1.9, using IMGT germline references to assign V/J genes and CDR3. Reads were filtered out if the reads had weak V/J assignments (E-value above 1e-6), no CDR3, stop codons, out-of-frame junctions, or ambiguous translated residues. V3J clonotypes were defined as sequences sharing the same inferred V gene, J gene, and CDR3 amino acid sequence. Percentage overlap between repertoires was calculated by dividing the number of shared unique clonotypes by the size of the smaller repertoire. RTK rarefaction, the Chao1 estimator, and Recon v2.1 estimates of unobserved clonotypes were used to assess repertoire richness. Generation probabilities were computed with OLGA for all TCRbeta clonotypes obtained by the gDNA method from a handful of donors. Not all clones reach the TCRdb copy of this immuneACCESS table, which keeps in-frame sequences only. Checked studies attribute under half of the gap to unresolved V genes and leave the rest unexplained. V and J calls and clone size are copied from that table; D and trimming were computed from the DNA. This sample gives a few million clones in total; 85% to 95% of them show up just once. Of the sample, 0.3% to 0.45% is held by the ten largest clones.

The germline V and J ends show losses of 3 bases and 0 bases respectively, and no gene match explains 3 bases of the junction. Taken from the germline V gene, the CDR1 and CDR2 loops are SGHRS and YFSETQ. The CDR3 measures 14 amino acids from cysteine to phenylalanine. Just the 42-base CDR3 DNA is kept, in frame starting at base 1. This clone has only a few counts. The clone's antigen remains unknown. The input lacks base qualities; no much larger clone sits a single base away. Other DNA sequences of this sample code for an identical CDR3. The donors were healthy, HIV-negative adults with no recently reported acute infections or vaccinations. All donors were Caucasian adults living in Nashville, Tennessee, USA. CD4+ T cells were enriched through magnetic negative selection, after which naive cells were positively selected on CD45RA and the remaining negative fraction served as the memory subset. Blood was collected by leukapheresis, and PBMCs were isolated by Ficoll-Histopaque density gradient centrifugation and then cryopreserved in liquid nitrogen vapor phase. Analytical flow cytometry was used to check the purity and quantity of every magnetically sorted T cell population. Genomic DNA was isolated from every sorted fraction and measured by UV absorbance on a Nanodrop 2000c.

The specimen sequenced was naive CD4+ T cells from PBMCs. The cell subset or site tag for this specimen amounts to: CD45RA+ positively selected. This sequence uses TRBV5-1 and TRBJ2-7, and 7 junctional nucleotides match TRBD1. This clonotype originated in a man aged 18-30 years in good health. Some clones in this sample may be carry-over from other donors' samples. The sequenced DNA is TGCGCCAGCAGCTCCGGGACAGTCTCCTACGAGCAGTACTTC. Translated, this is CASSSGTVSYEQYF.